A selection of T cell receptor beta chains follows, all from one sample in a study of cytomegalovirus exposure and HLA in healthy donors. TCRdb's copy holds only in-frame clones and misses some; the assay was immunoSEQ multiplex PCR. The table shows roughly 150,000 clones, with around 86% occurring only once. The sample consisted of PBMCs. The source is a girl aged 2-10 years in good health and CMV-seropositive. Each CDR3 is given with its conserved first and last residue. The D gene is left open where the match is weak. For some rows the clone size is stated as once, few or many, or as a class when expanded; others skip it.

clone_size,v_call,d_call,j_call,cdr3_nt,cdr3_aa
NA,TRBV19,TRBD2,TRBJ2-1,TGTGCCGCGGGAGGGACTAGCGGGATGCATGAGCAGTTCTTC,CAAGGTSGMHEQFF
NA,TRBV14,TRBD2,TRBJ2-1,TGTGCCAGCAGCCGAGCGGGACGGGGTTACAATGAGCAGTTCTTC,CASSRAGRGYNEQFF
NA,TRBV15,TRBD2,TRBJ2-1,TGTGCCACCAGCCTCCGGGGGGGCTACAATGAGCAGTTCTTC,CATSLRGGYNEQFF
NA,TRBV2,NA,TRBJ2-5,TGTGCCAGCAGTCCCGACTGGGGCGGTAAGACCCAGTACTTC,CASSPDWGGKTQYF
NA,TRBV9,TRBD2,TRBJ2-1,TGTGCCAGCAGCGTAGGCGGGACTAGCGGACCCTTTTACAATGAGCAGTTCTTC,CASSVGGTSGPFYNEQFF
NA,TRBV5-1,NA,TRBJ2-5,TGCGCCAGCAGCCCTCGAACTTGGACGGGAGCCCTTAAAGAGACCCAGTACTTC,CASSPRTWTGALKETQYF
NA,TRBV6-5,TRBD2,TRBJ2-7,TGTGCCAGCAGCTACTCTAGCGGCGCCGAGCAGTACTTC,CASSYSSGAEQYF
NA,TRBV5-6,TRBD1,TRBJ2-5,TGTGCCAGCAGCTTGGACTCCCTGGGGACAGGTCAAGAGACCCAGTACTTC,CASSLDSLGTGQETQYF
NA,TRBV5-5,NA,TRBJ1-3,TGTGCCAGCAGGTGGGCAGGCTCTGGAAACACCATATATTTT,CASRWAGSGNTIYF
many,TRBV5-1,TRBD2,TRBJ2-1,TGCGCCAGCAGCCCACTGGGACTAGCGGGAGGGTATGAGCAGTTCTTC,CASSPLGLAGGYEQFF
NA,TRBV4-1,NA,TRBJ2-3,TGCGCCAGCAGCCAATCCCTGCGGGGTACCTTAACTAGCACAGATACGCAGTATTTT,CASSQSLRGTLTSTDTQYF
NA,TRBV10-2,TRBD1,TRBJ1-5,TGCGCCAGCAGCGGGACAGGCGGGCGAAATAGCAATCAGCCCCAGCATTTT,CASSGTGGRNSNQPQHF
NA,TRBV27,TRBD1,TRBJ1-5,TGTGCCAGCAGTCCATGGACAGGGGGGAGCAATCAGCCCCAGCATTTT,CASSPWTGGSNQPQHF
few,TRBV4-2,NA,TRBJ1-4,TGTGCCAGCAGCCAAGGGACGGGAACCGTTAATGAAAAACTGTTTTTT,CASSQGTGTVNEKLFF
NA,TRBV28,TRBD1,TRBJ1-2,TGTGCCAGCAGTTCATACAGGGGTGGCTATGGCTACACCTTC,CASSSYRGGYGYTF
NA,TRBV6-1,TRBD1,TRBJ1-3,TGTGCCACCAGAGGACAGGTATTGGAAGACACCATATATTTT,CATRGQVLEDTIYF
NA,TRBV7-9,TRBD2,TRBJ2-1,TGTGCCAGCAGCCTTGGACTAGCGGGAGGGAGCTCCTACAATGAGCAGTTCTTC,CASSLGLAGGSSYNEQFF